What follows is one TCR beta chain and its context. What it binds is not known. This sample's treatment: oral pan-JAK inhibitor, 5-10 mg twice daily. Collection of lesional scalp punch biopsies and peripheral blood was performed in alopecia areata patients. This record comes from a study of CD8+ T cells in alopecia areata. Overall study: In an open-label trial, patients got 5 to 10 mg tofacitinib twice daily. The investigators scored severity in treated patients by the percentage of affected scalp area. The study, taken as a whole, reports: For lesional scalp, especially alopecia totalis/universalis, clonality was higher than in normal scalp.

Isolated RNA was reverse transcribed into cDNA used as the sequencing template. Libraries were prepared by immunoSEQ multiplex PCR; TCRdb keeps only in-frame clonotypes and omits some of them. Among some 180,000 clones listed, approximately 49% were seen once. The sequence was collected from a human donor with alopecia areata. The specimen was CD8+ T cells sorted from blood, collected around week 53, from a patient treated with tofacitinib.

CDR3 DNA: TGTGCCAGCAAACGGGGGGCCTCCTACGAGCAGTACTTC. Its protein is CASKRGASYEQYF. The chain combines TRBV5-6 with TRBJ2-7; maybe TRBD2 (7 bases). The CDR3 is 13 amino acids. From germline, CDR1 is SGHDT and CDR2 YYEEEE. V was shortened by 6 bases and J by 0 bases, with 10 bases between the two germline ends.